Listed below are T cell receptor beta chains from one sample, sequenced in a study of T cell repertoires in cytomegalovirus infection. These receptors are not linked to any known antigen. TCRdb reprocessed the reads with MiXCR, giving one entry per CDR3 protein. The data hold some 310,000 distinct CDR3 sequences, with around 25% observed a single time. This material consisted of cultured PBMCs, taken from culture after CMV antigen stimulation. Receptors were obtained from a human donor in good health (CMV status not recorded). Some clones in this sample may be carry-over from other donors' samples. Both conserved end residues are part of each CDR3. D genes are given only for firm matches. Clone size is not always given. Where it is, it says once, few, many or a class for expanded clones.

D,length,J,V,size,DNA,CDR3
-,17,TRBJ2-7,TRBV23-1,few,TGCGCCAGCGGCCGCCCGAATGAGATGGTTAACGCCTACGAGCAGTACTTC,CASGRPNEMVNAYEQYF
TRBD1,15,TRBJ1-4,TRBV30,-,TGTGCCTGGAGTGTATCGGGACAGCTTAATGAAAAACTGTTTTTT,CAWSVSGQLNEKLFF
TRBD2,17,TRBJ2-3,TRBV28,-,TGTGCCAGCAGTCCAGACTTCAGCGGGAGGTTCGGGGATACGCAGTATTTT,CASSPDFSGRFGDTQYF
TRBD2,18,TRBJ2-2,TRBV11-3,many,TGTGCCAGCAGCTTGGGCAGCCTAGCGGGAGGTAACACCGGGGAGCTGTTTTTT,CASSLGSLAGGNTGELFF
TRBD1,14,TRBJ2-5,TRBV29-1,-,TGCAGCGTTGACGGACAGGGTGTCACTGAGACCCAGTACTTC,CSVDGQGVTETQYF
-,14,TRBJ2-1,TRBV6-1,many,TGTGCCACCCGCTCGGGCCTCTCCTACAATGAGCAGTTCTTC,CATRSGLSYNEQFF
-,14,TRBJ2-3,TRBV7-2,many,TGTGCCAGCAGCGTGCGACGGTTCACAGATACGCAGTATTTT,CASSVRRFTDTQYF
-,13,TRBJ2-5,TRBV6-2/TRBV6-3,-,TGTGCCAGCAGCCTCGGGACGGTTGGGACCCAGTACTTC,CASSLGTVGTQYF
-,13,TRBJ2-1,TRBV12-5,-,TGTGCTAGTCAAGGACCAAGTCCCAATGAGCAGTTCTTC,CASQGPSPNEQFF
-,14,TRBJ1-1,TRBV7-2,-,TGTGCCAGCAGCTTAAAGGGGGGGACCACTGAAGCTTTCTTT,CASSLKGGTTEAFF
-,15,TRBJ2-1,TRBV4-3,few,TGCGCCAGCAGCCAAGATGAAATAGCCTACAATGAGCAGTTCTTC,CASSQDEIAYNEQFF
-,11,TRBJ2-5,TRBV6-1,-,TGTGCCAGCAGAACAGGGAGGACCCAGTACTTC,CASRTGRTQYF